This T cell receptor (beta chain) was profiled in a study of T cells in Graves' hyperthyroidism and ophthalmopathy. Whole-study context: At initial diagnosis, before any treatment had begun, peripheral blood was obtained.

The CDR3 covers 15 residues. Germline V CDR1 and CDR2: SNHLY, FYNNEI. V lost 3 bases and J lost 4, with 15 bases in between. This clonotype was seen many times. Amplification targeted TCR beta CDR3 regions from RNA transcripts. The TCR CDR3 was amplified in a first-round RT-PCR using the HTBI primer set. TCRdb recomputed calls from the multiplex PCR reads with MiXCR, one row per CDR3 protein. The repertoire has roughly 400,000 distinct CDR3 sequences, 11% to 15% of them found once; the top ten carry 28%. The study excluded patients with uncontrolled infection, other autoimmune disease, pregnancy or lactation. In making diagnoses, clinical symptoms, serum thyroxine and TRAb, thyroid ultrasound and orbital computed tomography were all used. The authors took PBMCs from over 8.5 ml fresh peripheral blood.

The chain is built from TRBV2 and TRBJ1-1, with D possibly TRBD1 on 6 matching bases. The specimen sequenced was blood. The TCR was taken from a man in his fifties or sixties with Graves' ophthalmopathy. CDR3 loop: CASSDLGSGVTEAFF. CDR3 bases: TGTGCCAGCAGTGATTTGGGCTCAGGGGTCACTGAAGCTTTCTTT.